One and the same sample provided the 2 T cell receptor beta chains below, sequenced in a study of shared T cell receptors in the human thymus. Sequenced by immunoSEQ multiplex PCR; TCRdb stores in-frame clones only, minus some. Counted here are roughly 660,000 clones, 88% occurring once; the ten biggest clones make up around 0.01%. The same sample was also studied in work on human thymus T cells.

The sequenced material came from thymocytes. All receptors come from a boy younger than two with a congenital heart defect.

The rearrangement joins TRBV5-1 to TRBJ2-5; 9 bases agree with TRBD2. V gave up 3 bases and J gave up 3 bases; unmatched junction bases: 9. CDR3 length: 16 amino acids. CDR1 is SGHRS, CDR2 YFSETQ, per germline. The CDR3 loop reads CASSSGLAPAKETQYF. Written as DNA, the CDR3 is TGCGCCAGCAGCTCGGGACTAGCTCCGGCTAAAGAGACCCAGTACTTC.

The rearrangement joins TRBV6-1 to TRBJ1-2; the D is unclear. Trimming left V 5 bases short and J 2 bases short, with 12 bases between. This CDR3 is 14 amino acids long. CDR1 is MNHNS, CDR2 SASEGT, per germline. CDR3 DNA sequence: TGTGCCAGCAGTCCCCGGGAGCCCAACTATGGCTACACCTTC. It translates to CASSPREPNYGYTF.